Listed here are 16 T cell receptor beta chains from one sample, sequenced in a study of shared clonotypes between healthy human individuals. In the naive CD8 group, cells lacked CD45RO and were positively selected for CCR7, so terminally differentiated effector memory CD45RA+ cells were left out. Profiled with immunoSEQ multiplex PCR; TCRdb holds only in-frame clones, not every one. The sample carries about 2 million clones, about 95% recorded once. The sequencing input was naive CD8+ T cells sorted from blood. The receptors were gathered from a man between 18 and 35 years old in good health.

This rearrangement joins TRBV6-5 to TRBJ2-2, with D maybe TRBD1 (5 bases). V lost 2 bases, J lost 7 bases, and 8 bases lay in between. This CDR3 region has 13 residues. CDR1 MNHEY and CDR2 SVGAGI come from the germline V gene. CDR3 DNA sequence: TGTGCCAGCAGTTACGGGGCCGGCGGGGAGCTGTTTTTT. It yields the protein CASSYGAGGELFF.

The V call is TRBV7-9, the J call TRBJ2-3; TRBD2 agrees at 12 bases. The CDR3 is made up of 17 amino acids. The trim removed 6 bases at V and 2 bases at J, leaving 9 bases unmatched. The germline V gene has CDR1 SEHNR and CDR2 FQNEAQ (reference sequence). In DNA form, the CDR3 reads TGTGCCAGCAGGACGACTAGCGGGAGAGTACTCACAGATACGCAGTATTTT. Translating gives CASRTTSGRVLTDTQYF.

This chain uses TRBV27 with TRBJ2-5; TRBD1 matches at 11 bases. V lost 6 bases to trimming and J lost 5 bases; unmatched junction nucleotides: 8. Germline V gives CDR1 MNHEY, CDR2 SMNVEV (reference sequence). This CDR3 is built from 15 residues. CDR3 DNA: TGTGCCAGCAGCCCCGGGACAGGGGGACGGGAGACCCAGTACTTC. This gives the protein CASSPGTGGRETQYF.

This clone was recorded a few times. The junction departs from germline at one end; a sequencing error may be responsible. V is TRBV29-1 and J is TRBJ1-1; possible D gene TRBD1, 5 bases. CDR1 and CDR2 from the germline V gene are SQVTM and ANQGSEA. The CDR3 has 12 residues. Here the CDR3 reads CSVQDSNTEAFF. The CDR3 DNA sequence: TGCAGCGTTCAAGACAGCAACACTGAAGCTTTCTTT.

This clone was counted once. The V and J genes are TRBV7-6 and TRBJ1-3, with 7 positions matching TRBD1. From germline, CDR1 is SGHVS and CDR2 FNYEAQ. Germline trimming cut 1 base from V and 3 bases from J; bases unmatched to any gene: 3. This CDR3 contains 15 residues. CDR3 coding DNA: TGTGCCAGCAGCTTAGAGACAGGGCTTGGAAACACCATATATTTT. The encoded protein is CASSLETGLGNTIYF.

CDR3 nucleotide sequence: TGCGCCAGCAGCCAAACTAAATTGGAGGCTGAAGCTTTCTTT. Its protein is CASSQTKLEAEAFF. The rearrangement links TRBV4-1 to TRBJ1-1, with unresolved D. V lost 2 bases and J lost 6, with 13 bases in between. The CDR3 consists of 14 residues. Germline CDR1 reads MGHRA; CDR2 reads YSYEKL.

The rearrangement uses TRBV7-6 and TRBJ2-1, with D unclear. The CDR3 runs 12 residues. Germline CDR1 SGHVS, CDR2 FNYEAQ. The germline V and J ends were trimmed by 5 bases and 5 bases, with 7 bases remaining between them. This chain's CDR3 is CASSPLNNEQFF. The CDR3 nucleotides are TGTGCCAGCAGCCCGCTGAACAATGAGCAGTTCTTC.

The V gene is TRBV13, the J gene TRBJ1-2; 8 bases align to TRBD1. With 0 bases clipped from V and 4 bases from J, the junction kept 13 bases outside the gene matches. Per the germline V gene, CDR1 is PRHDT and CDR2 is FYEKMQ (reference sequence). The CDR3 length is 18 residues. CDR3 nucleotides: TGTGCCAGCAGCTTAGGCCCAGGGGGCGGTGAGGTCGGCTATGGCTACACCTTC. Residues: CASSLGPGGGEVGYGYTF.

This chain uses TRBV7-9 with TRBJ2-7; either TRBD1 or TRBD2 may fit D (5 bases each). V was trimmed by 6 bases and J by 5 bases, leaving 11 bases between them. Germline V gene data show CDR1 as SEHNR and CDR2 as FQNEAQ (reference sequence). This CDR3 contains 12 residues. The CDR3 reads CASSEGMDEQYF. DNA for the CDR3: TGTGCCAGCAGTGAGGGGATGGACGAGCAGTACTTC.

The J gene is TRBJ1-3, the V gene TRBV9; D may be TRBD1 (5 bases). The CDR3 is 15 residues long. Germline-derived CDR1 and CDR2 are SGDLS and YYNGEE. V was pared by 1 base and J by 0 bases, with 8 bases between. Here the CDR3 DNA reads TGTGCCAGCAGCGTAAGTGGGGGCTCTGGAAACACCATATATTTT. Translated: CASSVSGGSGNTIYF. Full variable domain (remainder filled in from reference TRBV9 and TRBJ1-3): DSGVTQTPKHLITATGQRVTLRCSPRSGDLSVYWYQQSLDQGLQFLIQYYNGEERAKGNILERFSAQQFPDLHSELNLSSLELGDSALYFCASSVSGGSGNTIYFGEGSWLTVV.

The chain links TRBV13 to TRBJ2-7, with D perhaps given as TRBD1 or TRBD2 (5 bases each). CDR1 and CDR2 (germline): PRHDT, FYEKMQ (reference sequence). The CDR3 totals 16 residues. V was pared by 1 base and J by 3 bases, with 16 bases between. CDR3 protein: CASSLAPAGTIYEQYF. The CDR3 nucleotides are TGTGCCAGCAGCTTAGCTCCCGCCGGGACCATCTACGAGCAGTACTTC.

The chain joins TRBV5-4 to TRBJ2-3; D not certain. In germline, CDR1 is SGHNT, CDR2 YYREEE (reference sequence). The V end lost 5 bases, the J end lost 5 bases, and 18 bases lay between the germline ends. The CDR3 runs 15 residues. CDR3 amino acids: CASRDLGPGGDTQYF. The CDR3 bases are TGTGCCAGCAGGGACCTTGGGCCGGGTGGAGATACGCAGTATTTT. Filled out from reference TRBV5-4 and TRBJ2-3, the complete variable domain reads ETGVTQSPTHLIKTRGQQVTLRCSSQSGHNTVSWYQQALGQGPQFIFQYYREEENGRGNFPPRFSGLQFPNYSSELNVNALELDDSALYLCASRDLGPGGDTQYFGPGTRLTVL.

To note about this clone: This sample also contains other DNA sequences that code for the same CDR3. J is TRBJ2-7 and V is TRBV7-9, with unresolved D. This CDR3 contains 12 residues. With 4 bases removed from V and 6 bases from J, the gap between germline ends came to 10 bases. Germline-derived CDR1 and CDR2 are SEHNR and FQNEAQ (reference sequence). The CDR3 loop is CASSSGRSEQYF. Written as DNA, the CDR3 is TGTGCCAGCAGCTCGGGTAGGAGCGAGCAGTACTTC.

The CDR3 DNA is TGCGCCAGCAGTGAGAGTCGCCAGGATAATGAAAAACTGTTTTTT. Its protein product is CASSESRQDNEKLFF. This chain connects TRBV10-1 to TRBJ1-4; D gene ambiguous. There are 15 residues in the CDR3. The germline V and J ends were trimmed by 2 bases and 4 bases, with 11 bases remaining between them. Germline V lookup: CDR1 WNHNN, CDR2 SYGVQD (reference sequence).

The rearrangement links TRBV6-5 to TRBJ1-4, with 9 bases matching TRBD1. This CDR3 is built from 15 residues. In germline, CDR1 is MNHEY, CDR2 SVGAGI. After removal of 7 bases from V and 7 bases from J, the junction contained 10 bases not matched to a gene. The DNA of the CDR3 is TGTGCCAGCACCACCACAGGGGGCGCGAGTGAAAAACTGTTTTTT. It codes for CASTTTGGASEKLFF.

The chain carries TRBV5-4 and TRBJ2-5; D is perhaps TRBD1 (6 bases). The CDR3 runs to 13 residues. V lost 2 bases and J lost 4, with 9 bases in between. Germline V CDR1 and CDR2: SGHNT, YYREEE (reference sequence). CDR3 residues: CASSFRGAETQYF. CDR3 bases: TGTGCCAGCAGCTTCAGGGGCGCAGAGACCCAGTACTTC. Combining the CDR3 with reference TRBV5-4 and TRBJ2-5 gives the whole variable domain ETGVTQSPTHLIKTRGQQVTLRCSSQSGHNTVSWYQQALGQGPQFIFQYYREEENGRGNFPPRFSGLQFPNYSSELNVNALELDDSALYLCASSFRGAETQYFGPGTRLLVL.